The next 14 T cell receptor beta chains were all read from a single sample in a study of blood T cell repertoires in COVID-19 (dated by TCRdb to between 2020 and 2021). The library relied on the immunoSEQ multiplex PCR assay. Held by TCRdb, this immuneACCESS table contains in-frame sequences only and omits some clones. Under half of the omission traces to an unresolved V gene where checked; the cause of the rest is unknown. This sample gives roughly 65,000 clones in total; about 81% of them show up just once. The biggest ten clones account for approximately 15% of the sample. The sequencing sample was made of peripheral blood. These receptor sequences come from a man at least 80 years old with acute or convalescent COVID-19.

This chain uses TRBV6-2 or TRBV6-3 with TRBJ1-5, with TRBD1 identical over 8 bases. After removal of 5 bases from V and 2 bases from J, the junction contained 8 bases not matched to a gene. Germline CDR1 MNHEY, CDR2 SVGEGT. The CDR3 length is 16 residues. CDR3 in DNA: TGTGCCAGCAGTGACGACAGGGGACGGGGCAATCAGCCCCAGCATTTT. It yields the protein CASSDDRGRGNQPQHF.

This clone was counted between two and nine times. The chain has TRBV7-2 and TRBJ1-3, with TRBD1 as a possible D gene (5 bases). Germline V gene lookup returns CDR1 SGHTA and CDR2 FQGNSA. The CDR3 contains 14 residues. Trimming removed 3 bases at V and 4 bases at J, with 10 bases between. Written as DNA, the CDR3 is TGTGCCAGCAGCTTGACAGCAGCAGGAAACACCATATATTTT. Translating it yields CASSLTAAGNTIYF.

This clone was observed a handful of times. This chain uses TRBV24-1 with TRBJ2-7; a possible D gene is TRBD1 (5 bases). CDR1 and CDR2 (germline): KGHDR, SFDVKD. The CDR3 is made up of 13 amino acids. The V and J ends lost 1 base and 3 bases respectively, with 6 bases between them. CDR3 coding DNA: TGTGCCACCAGTGATTTTGACAGCTACGAGCAGTACTTC. Translating gives CATSDFDSYEQYF.

The rearrangement uses TRBV29-1 and TRBJ1-2, with 8 bases matching TRBD1. Germline assignment: CDR1 SQVTM and CDR2 ANQGSEA. J was trimmed by 5 bases and V by 6 bases; bases with no gene match: 8. CDR3 length: 13 amino acids. CDR3 DNA: TGCAGCGTGACCGGGACAGGAGGATATGGCTACACCTTC. As protein: CSVTGTGGYGYTF.

The chain couples TRBV29-1 to TRBJ1-1; the match to TRBD1 covers 7 bases. The CDR3 spans 13 residues. J was trimmed by 0 bases and V by 7 bases; bases with no gene match: 5. Per germline, CDR1 SQVTM and CDR2 ANQGSEA. The CDR3 loop reads CSAQTGMNTEAFF. DNA for the CDR3: TGCAGCGCACAGACAGGGATGAACACTGAAGCTTTCTTT.

This chain joins TRBV19 and TRBJ2-7; D is perhaps TRBD1 (7 bases). V shed 4 bases and J shed 1 base, with 14 bases lying between them. This CDR3 contains 15 residues. Germline CDR1 is LNHDA and CDR2 is SQIVND (reference sequence). The CDR3 DNA is TGTGCCAGTAGTAGAATCAGGGGGGAATCCTACGAGCAGTACTTC. It encodes CASSRIRGESYEQYF.

This sequence joins TRBV6-5 and TRBJ2-1; 13 bases are shared with TRBD2. The CDR3 totals 13 residues. V lost 7 bases, J lost 10 bases, and 4 bases stayed unmatched. Germline V gene lookup returns CDR1 MNHEY and CDR2 SVGAGI. The CDR3 protein is CASTGTSGKEQFF. The CDR3 region has the DNA TGTGCCAGCACAGGGACTAGCGGGAAGGAGCAGTTCTTC.

This clone was counted once. V is TRBV6-2 or TRBV6-3 and J is TRBJ2-1, with D possibly being TRBD1 (7 bases). V lost 2 bases, J lost 10 bases, and 18 bases lay in between. Looked up from germline, CDR1 is MNHEY and CDR2 is SVGEGT. CDR3 length: 15 residues. The CDR3 reads CASSYAGQPQWEQFF. The CDR3, as DNA: TGTGCCAGCAGTTACGCGGGACAGCCCCAATGGGAGCAGTTCTTC.

This clone was recorded a few times. This chain uses TRBV7-9 with TRBJ2-7; possibly TRBD2 for D (6 bases). CDR3 length: 16 amino acids. The germline V and J ends were trimmed by 5 bases and 4 bases, with 21 bases remaining between them. Germline CDR1 SEHNR, CDR2 FQNEAQ (reference sequence). In nucleotides, the CDR3 is TGTGCCAGCAGCCCTACACCGGGAGAGCGAGGTTACGAGCAGTACTTC. This encodes CASSPTPGERGYEQYF.

The chain employs TRBV4-1 and TRBJ2-2; 12 nucleotides match TRBD2. CDR3 length equals 19 residues. CDR1 and CDR2 (germline): MGHRA, YSYEKL. Germline trimming cut 0 bases from V and 6 bases from J; bases unmatched to any gene: 11. CDR3 bases: TGCGCCAGCAGCCAAGAAGCTAGCGGGGGGGCCGGGGGCGCCGGGGAGCTGTTTTTT. Translated: CASSQEASGGAGGAGELFF.

The rearrangement links TRBV11-2 to TRBJ2-3; unclear D gene. Germline CDR1 reads SGHAT; CDR2 reads FQNNGV. The V end was cut by 5 bases, the J end by 11 bases, with 14 bases between. The CDR3 covers 12 residues. Written as DNA, the CDR3 is TGTGCCAGCAGCCCCAGCGATTTCATGCAGTATTTT. Translation: CASSPSDFMQYF.

The V and J genes are TRBV9 and TRBJ2-1; TRBD2 matches at 9 bases. Per the germline V gene, CDR1 is SGDLS and CDR2 is YYNGEE. V shed 0 bases and J 4 bases; nucleotides not matched to a gene: 2. The CDR3 runs 15 residues. CDR3 sequence: CASSVETSGYNEQFF. The CDR3 nucleotides are TGTGCCAGCAGCGTAGAGACTAGCGGTTACAATGAGCAGTTCTTC.

This clone appeared a few times. The chain links TRBV7-9 to TRBJ1-5, with D uncertain. V was pared by 1 base and J by 3 bases, with 4 bases between. This CDR3 spans 13 amino acids. Germline V gene lookup returns CDR1 SEHNR and CDR2 FQNEAQ (reference sequence). The CDR3 sequence is CASSLDHNQPQHF. The CDR3 region has the DNA TGTGCCAGCAGCTTAGATCACAATCAGCCCCAGCATTTT.

The J gene is TRBJ2-2, the V gene TRBV29-1, with D possibly matching TRBD1 (6 bases). Germline values: CDR1 SQVTM, CDR2 ANQGSEA. The CDR3 is made up of 15 amino acids. V shed 7 bases and J shed 3 bases, with 18 bases lying between them. DNA of the CDR3: TGCAGCGCCCTTAAACCGCCAGGGGACACCGGGGAGCTGTTTTTT. Amino acids: CSALKPPGDTGELFF.